Each of the 21 T cell receptor beta chains below was sequenced from the same sample in a study of T cell responses to AZD1222 COVID-19 vaccine. Data came from immunoSEQ multiplex PCR; TCRdb stores just in-frame clones and leaves some out. The sample has 85,000 to 120,000 clones, roughly 87% seen once. This material consisted of peripheral blood, taken 28 days after the second AZD1222 dose. The receptor source for this set is an adult who received the AZD1222 COVID-19 vaccine.

This sequence joins TRBV11-3 and TRBJ2-3, with 11 bases that match TRBD2. The CDR3 runs to 17 residues. Per the germline V gene, CDR1 is SGHNT and CDR2 is YENEEA. Germline trimming cut 1 base from V and 5 bases from J; bases unmatched to any gene: 8. CDR3 loop: CASSLGLTSGGGDTQYF. The CDR3 region has the DNA TGTGCCAGCAGCTTAGGACTTACTAGCGGGGGAGGAGATACGCAGTATTTT.

The chain joins TRBV7-2 to TRBJ1-5, with TRBD1 matching over 10 bases. J was trimmed by 6 bases and V by 5 bases; bases with no gene match: 7. The CDR3 runs 15 residues. The germline V gene has CDR1 SGHTA and CDR2 FQGNSA. For the CDR3, the DNA is TGTGCCAGCAGCCTCCGGAGGGACAGGGGTCAGCCCCAGCATTTT. This translates into CASSLRRDRGQPQHF.

CDR3 nucleotides: TGTGCCAGCAACCGACTAGCGGGGGGTGCAGATACGCAGTATTTT. It encodes CASNRLAGGADTQYF. The rearrangement joins TRBV9 to TRBJ2-3; 13 bases map to TRBD2. The CDR3 sequence is 15 residues long. V was clipped by 6 bases and J by 4 bases; unmatched bases: 5. Germline-derived CDR1 and CDR2 are SGDLS and YYNGEE.

V usage is TRBV5-6 and J usage is TRBJ1-6; D possibly corresponds to TRBD1 (6 bases). The CDR3 sequence is 14 residues long. Germline assignment: CDR1 SGHDT and CDR2 YYEEEE. Trimming stripped 4 bases from V and 8 bases from J, with 13 bases between. The CDR3 loop is CASSQAGEYSPLHF. Written as DNA, the CDR3 is TGTGCCAGCAGCCAGGCAGGGGAATATTCACCCCTCCACTTT. The variable domain in full, with the rest retrieved from reference TRBV5-6 and TRBJ1-6, is DAGVTQSPTHLIKTRGQQVTLRCSPKSGHDTVSWYQQALGQGPQFIFQYYEEEERQRGNFPDRFSGHQFPNYSSELNVNALLLGDSALYLCASSQAGEYSPLHFGNGTRLTVT.

J is TRBJ2-1 and V is TRBV6-2 or TRBV6-3, with D possibly matching TRBD2 (5 bases). Per the germline V gene, CDR1 is MNHEY and CDR2 is SVGEGT. The CDR3 runs to 18 residues. V lost 6 bases and J 0 bases, leaving 21 bases between the germline ends. CDR3 DNA: TGTGCCAGCAGCCGGGATTTTTCTATACGGAACTCCTACAATGAGCAGTTCTTC. Its protein product is CASSRDFSIRNSYNEQFF.

The chain carries TRBV3-1 (or the pseudogene TRBV3-2) and TRBJ2-1; 9 positions match TRBD1. The CDR3 covers 15 residues. V was pared by 1 base and J by 9 bases, with 7 bases of the junction left unmatched. CDR1 and CDR2 (germline): LGHDT, YNNKEL (reference sequence). CDR3: CASSQGTGVWVEQFF. CDR3 in DNA: TGTGCCAGCAGCCAAGGGACAGGGGTGTGGGTTGAGCAGTTCTTC.

V usage is TRBV4-2 and J usage is TRBJ1-5; a possible D gene is TRBD1 (5 bases). The germline V and J ends were trimmed by 2 bases and 1 base, with 6 bases remaining between them. The CDR3 is 14 residues long. Germline V CDR1 and CDR2: LGHNA, YNFKEQ. This chain's CDR3 is CASSQWDSNQPQHF. The CDR3 DNA reads as TGTGCCAGCAGCCAATGGGACAGCAATCAGCCCCAGCATTTT.

The V gene is TRBV4-1, the J gene TRBJ1-5, with D tentatively TRBD1 (6 bases). V lost 5 bases and J lost 4, with 15 bases in between. CDR3 length: 15 residues. Germline CDR1 reads MGHRA; CDR2 reads YSYEKL. The CDR3 DNA sequence: TGCGCCAGCAGCTACAGGGACGGCCCTAATCAGCCCCAGCATTTT. Translation gives CASSYRDGPNQPQHF.

In this sample, this clone turned up a few times. The sample contains more than one DNA sequence encoding this CDR3. The V gene is TRBV27, the J gene TRBJ2-7; D gene unclear. The CDR3 consists of 11 residues. CDR1 is MNHEY and CDR2 is SMNVEV in the germline V gene (reference sequence). The V gene lost 4 bases and the J gene lost 5 bases, with 6 bases spanning the gap. DNA for the CDR3: TGTGCCAGCAGTTATGGCCACGAGCAGTACTTC. Its protein is CASSYGHEQYF.

The J gene is TRBJ1-2, the V gene TRBV2; D is unresolved. Germline V gene data show CDR1 as SNHLY and CDR2 as FYNNEI. CDR3 size: 12 residues. The ends were cut back, 1 base at V and 7 bases at J, with 7 bases in the middle. CDR3 residues: CASSEDITGYTF. CDR3 DNA: TGTGCCAGCAGTGAAGACATAACTGGCTACACCTTC.

Only one count was recorded for this clone. The J gene is TRBJ2-3, the V gene TRBV2, with 8 nucleotides matching TRBD1. The CDR3 is made up of 14 amino acids. CDR1 and CDR2 (germline): SNHLY, FYNNEI. Losses at the gene ends were 5 bases for V and 1 base for J; bases not matched to a gene: 2. Here the CDR3 reads CASSSTGGTDTQYF. The CDR3 region has the DNA TGTGCCAGCAGTTCGACAGGGGGCACAGATACGCAGTATTTT.

This chain joins TRBV4-1 and TRBJ2-6; D may correspond to TRBD1 or TRBD2 (5 bases each). The CDR3 length is 18 residues. Trimming cost V 2 bases and J 0 bases, with 14 bases left between them. The V gene's germline CDR1 is MGHRA and CDR2 YSYEKL. The CDR3 DNA reads as TGCGCCAGCAGCCAATTGGGGACCTACCCCTCTGGGGCCAACGTCCTGACTTTC. This encodes CASSQLGTYPSGANVLTF.

V is TRBV19 and J is TRBJ1-2, with a possible D match to TRBD1 (5 bases). The V gene lost 5 bases and the J gene lost 7 bases, with 11 bases spanning the gap. The CDR3 has 12 residues. The germline gives CDR1 LNHDA, CDR2 SQIVND (reference sequence). CDR3 nucleotide sequence: TGTGCCAGTAGTCCCAGGGTTTCTGGCTACACCTTC. Amino acids: CASSPRVSGYTF.

The table lists this clone with a count of one. This chain links TRBV12-3 or TRBV12-4 with TRBJ2-3, with D possibly called TRBD1 or TRBD2 (6 bases each). This CDR3 spans 11 amino acids. V lost 3 bases and J lost 13, with 11 bases in between. The CDR3 nucleotides are TGTGCCAGCAGTTTGGCGGGACAAAAGTATTTT. This codes for CASSLAGQKYF.

V is TRBV28 and J is TRBJ1-3; D is possibly TRBD1 (6 bases). V lost 4 bases and J 1 base, leaving 11 bases between the germline ends. The germline V gene encodes CDR1 MDHEN and CDR2 SYDVKM. The length of the CDR3 is 15 residues. CDR3 residues: CASSSHTGSGNTIYF. The CDR3 bases are TGTGCCAGCAGTTCTCACACAGGGTCTGGAAACACCATATATTTT. The whole variable domain, filled in from reference TRBV28 and TRBJ1-3, reads DVKVTQSSRYLVKRTGEKVFLECVQDMDHENMFWYRQDPGLGLRLIYFSYDVKMKEKGDIPEGYSVSREKKERFSLILESASTNQTSMYLCASSSHTGSGNTIYFGEGSWLTVV.

The rearrangement uses TRBV11-3 and TRBJ2-3; TRBD1 matches at 9 bases. CDR3 length: 16 residues. V shed 5 bases, J shed 0 bases, and the junction held 6 bases outside the gene matches. The germline CDR1 and CDR2 sequences are SGHNT and YENEEA. The CDR3 protein is CASSASQGASTDTQYF. The CDR3 DNA follows: TGTGCCAGCAGCGCCTCACAGGGGGCGAGCACAGATACGCAGTATTTT.

V usage is TRBV11-2 and J usage is TRBJ1-6; the D gene is possibly TRBD1 (6 bases). Trimming pared 3 bases from V and 7 bases from J, leaving 13 bases between. This CDR3 has 15 residues. The germline V gene has CDR1 SGHAT and CDR2 FQNNGV. The DNA for the CDR3 is TGTGCCAGCAGCTTCCGCGGGGGCCAGAATTCACCCCTCCACTTT. This codes for CASSFRGGQNSPLHF.

The rearrangement uses TRBV5-1 and TRBJ2-1; 10 nucleotides match TRBD1. Losses at the gene ends were 1 base for V and 7 bases for J; bases not matched to a gene: 5. Germline CDR1 reads SGHRS; CDR2 reads YFSETQ. This CDR3 region has 15 residues. This CDR3 reads CASSLMGTGENEQFF. CDR3 nucleotide sequence: TGCGCCAGCAGCTTGATGGGGACAGGGGAGAATGAGCAGTTCTTC. Full variable domain (outside the CDR3, taken from reference TRBV5-1 and TRBJ2-1): KAGVTQTPRYLIKTRGQQVTLSCSPISGHRSVSWYQQTPGQGLQFLFEYFSETQRNKGNFPGRFSGRQFSNSRSEMNVSTLELGDSALYLCASSLMGTGENEQFFGPGTRLTVL.

The J gene is TRBJ1-6, the V gene TRBV20-1, with D unclear. The CDR3 length is 14 residues. Per the germline V gene, CDR1 is DFQATT and CDR2 is SNEGSKA (reference sequence). V was shortened by 3 bases and J by 10 bases, with 16 bases between the two germline ends. The CDR3 reads CSASFRQFGSPLHF. CDR3 sequence (DNA): TGCAGTGCTAGTTTCAGGCAATTTGGATCACCCCTCCACTTT.

The chain employs TRBV19 and TRBJ2-2; maybe TRBD1 (5 bases). Germline V gene sequence: CDR1 LNHDA, CDR2 SQIVND (reference sequence). The length of the CDR3 is 14 residues. Trimming removed 1 base at V and 10 bases at J, with 13 bases between. CDR3 DNA sequence: TGTGCCAGTAGTATAGGACAGTCCGCCGTGGAGCTGTTTTTT. This encodes CASSIGQSAVELFF.

The chain couples TRBV14 to TRBJ2-7; D tentatively reads TRBD1 or TRBD2 (5 bases each). Trimming removed 4 bases at V and 3 bases at J, with 28 bases between. This CDR3 region has 19 residues. CDR1 is SGHDN, CDR2 FVKESK, per germline. The CDR3 loop reads CASSPVPFTDRGAGYEQYF. CDR3 in DNA: TGTGCCAGCAGCCCGGTCCCCTTCACAGACCGGGGCGCTGGCTACGAGCAGTACTTC.